The following is a TCR beta chain sequence with its context. Its antigen remains unidentified. No much larger clonotype is one base removed from it; base qualities were not supplied. CDR1 and CDR2 were assigned from the germline V gene (reference sequence) as WNHNN and SYGVQD. At the junction V is shortened by 2 bases and J by 1 base; bases outside the gene matches: 3. The CDR3 spans 15 residues, from the cysteine through the phenylalanine. Only the CDR3 DNA is retained, 45 bases long and in frame from the first base. The entry originates in a study of draining lymph node invasion in breast cancer (dated by TCRdb to about 2020). The study in broad terms: Nodal metastasis was diagnosed by histology and cytokeratin immunohistochemistry and confirmed by EpCAM/CD45 flow cytometry. In a separate targeted assay, bulk TCR-beta CDR3 sequencing compared sorted memory regulatory T cells and memory conventional CD4 T cells across breast cancer tissues. From each patient, matched non-invaded and tumor-invaded tumor-draining lymph nodes and the primary tumor were collected, and both Treg and Tconv subsets were profiled. The separate targeted TCR sequencing covered lymph nodes from five patients, with primary tumors sequenced for three of those patients.

The paper as a whole reports these results and caveats: Whether Treg conversion occurred in a given organ or whether converted Tregs recirculated between nodes and tumor could not be resolved from the data. Roughly 12-25% of Treg TCRs were shared with Tconvs per tissue, interpreted as suggesting peripheral Treg induction. Tracking of the top-100 tumor clones could be carried out in just a couple of patients. Across all tissues in the targeted TCR-seq data, Tregs appeared to be more clonally expanded than Tconvs, and both subsets showed lower diversity in tumor than in lymph nodes. TCRs shared between Treg and Tconv subsets were regarded as suggestive, but not proof, of a common clonal origin. Detection of some of the top 100 tumor clones in both invaded and non-invaded nodes suggests recirculation between tumor and draining nodes.

Memory regulatory T cells were isolated by sorting for CD4+ CD45RA- CD25high cells. Tumor-draining lymph nodes were classified as non-invaded or invaded according to absence or presence of metastatic tumor cells. Before staining and sorting, a Miltenyi Pan T Cell isolation kit was used to pre-enrich the T cells. Primary tumors were characterized by immunohistochemistry for estrogen receptor, progesterone receptor, HER2 and Ki-67. Within a few hours after surgery, the fresh surgical tissue was processed by cutting it into small fragments. Tissue fragments were enzymatically digested with Liberase TL plus DNase for over 15 minutes and filtered through a 40-micrometer strainer. After DAPI live/dead staining, sorting was performed on a BD FACS Aria II with roughly 96-99% purity. Sorted cells were lysed in TCL buffer, and RNA was purified using a Norgen Single Cell RNA purification kit that included DNase treatment.

Libraries were built with bulk RNA-seq. The sequencer was an Illumina HiSeq 2500. For the original study's pipeline: For the separate targeted TCR-seq dataset, MiXCR version 2.1.5 with default parameters extracted and quantified CDR3 sequences from raw reads. The separate targeted TCR-seq dataset defined each TCR-beta clone by its combination of V gene, J gene and CDR3 sequence. For the separate targeted TCR-seq dataset, clones with fewer than three counts were filtered out, after which only the 90% most strongly expressed clones in each sample were kept. In the separate targeted TCR-seq dataset, Treg-Tconv overlap was calculated per tissue as the number of shared clones divided by the total number of Treg clones, multiplied by 100. The public reads were reanalyzed by TCRdb: fastp trimming at Q25, MiXCR alignment, in-frame beta chains only. Rows are unified per CDR3 protein, each entry keeping the most common DNA and genes. In this record, the V and J calls reflect TCRdb's handling and not the investigators' own analysis. The table for this sample lists about 3,100 distinct CDR3 sequences; roughly 46% of them were counted only once. Clones ranked in the top ten supply about 3.5% of the sample.

The TCR sequence derives from a female donor with luminal breast cancer. The sequence is built from TRBV10-1 and TRBJ2-3; TRBD2 fits 7 bases in the junction. Material for sequencing was sorted memory Tregs from a lymph node. This specimen's cell subset or site label, per the study, means: CD45RA-negative sorted CD4+ T cells (memory Tconv or effector/memory Treg). The CDR3 is CASSEGLAGTDTQYF. The nucleotide sequence reads as follows: TGCGCCAGCAGTGAGGGTCTAGCGGGCACAGATACGCAGTATTTT.